Given below is one TCR beta chain in context. Its antigen remains unknown. This entry belongs to a study of cytomegalovirus exposure and HLA in healthy donors. The PCR had 60 Vbeta and 13 Jbeta primers. As processed by the authors: Later, 65 million to 85 million unique TCR beta chains were counted in an analysis, and around 11 million of them were shared. Generated by immunoSEQ multiplex PCR, the TCRdb table keeps only in-frame clones and is missing some. D and trimming were read from the DNA, whereas the V and J calls and clone size are those reported in that table. In the table there are 100,000 to 140,000 clones, about three quarters of which are singletons. This CDR3 is 13 amino acids long. Germline lookup yields CDR1 GTSNPN and CDR2 SVGIG (reference sequence). Trimming took 4 bases from V and 2 from J; bases not matched to a gene: 5. Study-wide points: A later analysis reportedly found fewer N-insertions in an Asian-associated ancestry cluster than the roughly 680-donor mean. In a later analysis, TCR beta V- and J-gene trimming showed a link to a missense DCLRE1C variant. Among the sequence variants, a highly shared cluster was likely an artifact of sequencing.

The TCR originated in a man aged 25-45 years in good health and CMV-seronegative. What was sequenced was PBMCs. This sequence joins TRBV30 and TRBJ2-7; 7 bases match TRBD1. The CDR3 region is CAWNRGSPYEQYF. CDR3 in DNA: TGTGCCTGGAACAGGGGAAGCCCCTACGAGCAGTACTTC.